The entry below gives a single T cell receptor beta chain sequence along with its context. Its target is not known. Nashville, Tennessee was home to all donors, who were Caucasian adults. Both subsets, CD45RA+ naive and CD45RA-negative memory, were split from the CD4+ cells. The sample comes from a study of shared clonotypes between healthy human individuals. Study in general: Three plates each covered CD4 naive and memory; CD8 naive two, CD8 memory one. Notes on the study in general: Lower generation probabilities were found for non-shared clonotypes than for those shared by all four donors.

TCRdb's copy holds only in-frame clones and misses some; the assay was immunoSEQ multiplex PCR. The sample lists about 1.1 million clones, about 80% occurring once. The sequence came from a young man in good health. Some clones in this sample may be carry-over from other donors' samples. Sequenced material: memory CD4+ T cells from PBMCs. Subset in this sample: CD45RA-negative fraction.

As DNA, the CDR3 is TGTGCCAGCAGCCCCAGGCAGGGAAAGGAGACCCAGTACTTC. Its protein product is CASSPRQGKETQYF. The chain has TRBV7-3 and TRBJ2-5, with D perhaps matching TRBD1 (5 bases). The V end was cut by 5 bases, the J end by 5 bases, with 15 bases between. Per germline, CDR1 SGHTA and CDR2 FQGTGA. The CDR3 sequence is 14 residues long.